The 15 T cell receptor beta chains listed next were all sequenced from one sample in a study of early T cells in non-severe SARS-CoV-2 infection. TCRdb analysed the 5' RACE reads with MiXCR anew, one entry per CDR3 protein. The sample carries 65,000 to 75,000 distinct CDR3 sequences, approximately 13% recorded once. Sequences were obtained from whole blood. These TCRs come from an adult who was a healthcare worker with PCR-confirmed SARS-CoV-2 infection or an uninfected control (not recorded which).

This clonotype was recorded once. The chain combines TRBV29-1 with TRBJ2-5, with D possibly TRBD2 on 5 matching bases. CDR3 length: 12 amino acids. Germline CDR1 and CDR2: SQVTM and ANQGSEA. Trimming left V 5 bases short and J 5 bases short, with 12 bases between. CDR3 protein: CSVNPRGETQYF. CDR3 DNA: TGCAGCGTTAACCCCAGAGGGGAGACCCAGTACTTC.

This clonotype was counted only a few times. This sequence joins TRBV20-1 and TRBJ2-7, with 16 positions matching TRBD2. The CDR3 covers 17 residues. Germline V lookup: CDR1 DFQATT, CDR2 SNEGSKA (reference sequence). J gave up 7 bases and V 0 bases, and 9 bases lay outside the gene matches. CDR3 bases: TGCAGTGCTAGAGATCTGGGACTAGCGGGAGGGCCGAGGGAGCAGTACTTC. It specifies CSARDLGLAGGPREQYF.

The chain employs TRBV29-1 and TRBJ2-7, with 7 positions matching TRBD2. The length of the CDR3 is 13 residues. Per germline, CDR1 SQVTM and CDR2 ANQGSEA. V gave up 4 bases and J gave up 6 bases; unmatched junction bases: 9. The CDR3 DNA reads as TGCAGCGTTGCCGGGACTATTAGCCCCGAGCAGTACTTC. This encodes CSVAGTISPEQYF.

This clonotype was seen at least ten times. V and J are TRBV5-5 and TRBJ1-4, with TRBD1 identical over 7 bases. Germline CDR1 and CDR2: SGHKS and YYEKEE (reference sequence). CDR3 length: 15 amino acids. V lost 7 bases, J lost 3 bases, and 9 bases stayed unmatched. The CDR3 DNA reads as TGTGCCAGCGACCCCCGACAGGGTCCTAATGAAAAACTGTTTTTT. It encodes CASDPRQGPNEKLFF.

This clonotype was detected only a few times. The chain recombines TRBV5-1 with TRBJ2-5, with 9 bases identical to TRBD2. The germline gives CDR1 SGHRS, CDR2 YFSETQ. V dropped 4 bases and J dropped 4; count of bases not matched to a gene: 5. CDR3 length: 14 residues. CDR3 residues: CASSLGLATETQYF. CDR3 DNA sequence: TGCGCCAGCAGCCTAGGACTAGCGACAGAGACCCAGTACTTC.

The chain links TRBV20-1 to TRBJ2-7; the D is unclear. Trimming shortened V by 0 bases and J by 2 bases, and 11 bases separated the two germline ends. This CDR3 region has 14 residues. From germline, CDR1 is DFQATT and CDR2 SNEGSKA (reference sequence). In nucleotides, the CDR3 is TGCAGTGCTAGAGATTTGCGGACGGCCTACGAGCAGTACTTC. This sequence encodes CSARDLRTAYEQYF.

The chain recombines TRBV6-4 with TRBJ2-7; TRBD1 aligns across 8 bases. Germline V gives CDR1 MRHNA, CDR2 SNTAGT. After removal of 7 bases from V and 2 bases from J, the junction contained 4 bases not matched to a gene. There are 13 residues in the CDR3. The CDR3 sequence is CASTGTGTYEQYF. DNA for the CDR3: TGTGCCAGCACCGGGACAGGCACCTACGAGCAGTACTTC.

This rearrangement joins TRBV11-2 to TRBJ1-2, with a weak D call TRBD1 (6 bases). Trimming took off 3 bases at V and 6 bases at J, with 17 bases between the two ends. The germline V gene encodes CDR1 SGHAT and CDR2 FQNNGV. This CDR3 spans 15 amino acids. The CDR3 DNA follows: TGTGCCAGCAGCTTCCGGGGGGCGGGCGTCGATGGCTACACCTTC. Its translation: CASSFRGAGVDGYTF.

This clonotype has at least ten counts. The chain has TRBV19 and TRBJ1-2; 10 bases are a match to TRBD1. CDR1 and CDR2 (germline): LNHDA, SQIVND (reference sequence). The CDR3 has 14 residues. With 2 bases clipped from V and 6 bases from J, the junction kept 3 bases outside the gene matches. CDR3 nucleotides: TGTGCCAGTAGTATACCGGGACAGGGGAATGGCTACACCTTC. Its protein is CASSIPGQGNGYTF.

This rearrangement joins TRBV19 to TRBJ1-6, with TRBD1 as a possible D gene (6 bases). The CDR3 totals 14 residues. The ends were cut back, 4 bases at V and 7 bases at J, with 11 bases in the middle. The germline gives CDR1 LNHDA, CDR2 SQIVND (reference sequence). As DNA, the CDR3 is TGTGCCAGTAGTACGACAGGTTCGAATTCACCCCTCCACTTT. This sequence encodes CASSTTGSNSPLHF.

The chain carries TRBV11-2 and TRBJ2-5; D could derive from TRBD1 or TRBD2 (7 bases each). CDR3 size: 14 residues. Germline V gene sequence: CDR1 SGHAT, CDR2 FQNNGV. V dropped 5 bases and J dropped 1 base, with 11 bases sitting between them. Here the CDR3 reads CASSPGGVQETQYF. In nucleotides, the CDR3 is TGTGCCAGCAGCCCAGGGGGGGTCCAAGAGACCCAGTACTTC.

This clonotype appeared a few times. The chain has TRBV7-3 and TRBJ2-2; D perhaps matches TRBD2 (7 bases). In germline, CDR1 is SGHTA, CDR2 FQGTGA. V was clipped by 8 bases and J by 4 bases, with 11 bases between them. CDR3 length equals 13 residues. The CDR3 region has the DNA TGTGCCAGCTCGGGGGGCCCCACCGGGGAGCTGTTTTTT. It specifies CASSGGPTGELFF.

The chain uses TRBV9 and TRBJ2-7, with 12 bases fitting TRBD2. Per the germline V gene, CDR1 is SGDLS and CDR2 is YYNGEE. CDR3 length: 15 amino acids. Losses at the gene ends were 1 base for V and 2 bases for J; bases not matched to a gene: 1. The chain's CDR3 is CASSVTSGGPYEQYF. DNA for the CDR3: TGTGCCAGCAGCGTAACTAGCGGGGGGCCCTACGAGCAGTACTTC.

This clonotype ranks as medium-sized. V is TRBV2 and J is TRBJ2-3; TRBD2 aligns across 10 bases. V shed 5 bases, J shed 3 bases, and the junction held 8 bases outside the gene matches. Germline CDR1 is SNHLY and CDR2 is FYNNEI. CDR3 length: 16 amino acids. For the CDR3, the DNA is TGTGCCAGCAGTCGACAGCGGGAGGGCGGGACAGATACGCAGTATTTT. Amino acids: CASSRQREGGTDTQYF.

The chain is built from TRBV4-1 and TRBJ2-3; D not resolved. The CDR3 is 13 residues long. Trimming took off 3 bases at V and 3 bases at J, with 7 bases between the two ends. Germline V gene sequence: CDR1 MGHRA, CDR2 YSYEKL. The CDR3 DNA follows: TGCGCCAGCAGCCAGGAACCAACAGATACGCAGTATTTT. Its protein is CASSQEPTDTQYF.